One sample yielded the 14 T cell receptor beta chains listed below, sequenced in a study of response to subunit inactivated influenza vaccine. TCRdb re-called the RT-PCR reads through MiXCR, storing one row per CDR3 protein. The sample consists of some 850,000 distinct CDR3 sequences, under 20% of them appearing once. The sample consisted of PBMCs from blood, taken approximately 5 days after vaccination. These receptors came from a man between 45 and 60 years old who received an inactivated influenza vaccine.

This clonotype was counted at least ten times. This chain uses TRBV19 with TRBJ2-3, with 8 bases identical to TRBD1. The V segment lost 6 bases and the J segment 4 bases; nucleotides outside the gene matches: 6. This CDR3 spans 14 amino acids. CDR1 and CDR2 from the germline V gene are LNHDA and SQIVND (reference sequence). As DNA, the CDR3 is TGTGCCAGTAGACCGGACAGGGCGTCAGATACGCAGTATTTT. Protein sequence: CASRPDRASDTQYF.

In its sample, this clonotype was seen many times. V and J are TRBV4-1 and TRBJ2-5; D is possibly TRBD2 (5 bases). The CDR3 covers 17 residues. V lost 3 bases to trimming and J lost 4 bases, with 21 bases between them. The germline V gene encodes CDR1 MGHRA and CDR2 YSYEKL. CDR3 region: CASSHPRSGGFGETQYF. The CDR3 DNA reads TGCGCCAGCAGCCACCCCCGTTCAGGAGGATTCGGAGAGACCCAGTACTTC.

This clonotype was seen more than once but under ten times. The chain joins TRBV12-5 to TRBJ2-1; D is possibly TRBD2 (5 bases). The CDR3 is 15 residues long. The germline V gene encodes CDR1 LGHNT and CDR2 FRNRAP. Trimming cost V 3 bases and J 3 bases, with 12 bases left between them. This CDR3 reads CASGLFTGSYNEQFF. CDR3 sequence (DNA): TGTGCTAGTGGTTTATTTACGGGGAGCTACAATGAGCAGTTCTTC.

CDR3 in amino acids: CSAQTTSGGANIQYF. Here the CDR3 DNA reads TGCAGTGCTCAAACAACTAGCGGGGGGGCCAACATTCAGTACTTC. The chain combines TRBV20-1 with TRBJ2-4; 13 nucleotides line up with TRBD2. Germline assignment: CDR1 DFQATT and CDR2 SNEGSKA (reference sequence). The CDR3 is 15 residues long. V was clipped by 5 bases and J by 7 bases; unmatched bases: 8.

The chain links TRBV7-2 to TRBJ1-1; TRBD1 is a possible D gene (5 bases). V lost 5 bases to trimming and J lost 6 bases, with 16 bases between them. Per germline, CDR1 SGHTA and CDR2 FQGNSA. CDR3 length equals 14 residues. Here the CDR3 reads CASSPGEGLSEAFF. DNA of the CDR3: TGTGCCAGCAGCCCAGGCGAGGGGTTGTCTGAAGCTTTCTTT.

This clonotype showed up just once. The junction departs from germline at one end; a sequencing error may be responsible. The chain has TRBV28 and TRBJ2-4, with 8 bases that match TRBD1. Germline-derived CDR1 and CDR2 are MDHEN and SYDVKM. The CDR3 consists of 11 residues. CDR3 sequence: CASSWGQETHF. CDR3 bases: TGTGCCAGCAGTTGGGGACAGGAGACTCACTTC.

This clonotype was seen more than once but under ten times. The chain combines TRBV12-3 or TRBV12-4 with TRBJ2-7, with D possibly TRBD1 on 5 matching bases. CDR3 length equals 15 residues. V gave up 1 base and J gave up 2 bases, with 12 bases separating them. The DNA of the CDR3 is TGTGCCAGCAGTTTAGGTGACAGTGGTACCTACGAGCAGTACTTC. This codes for CASSLGDSGTYEQYF.

The gene calls are TRBV12-3 or TRBV12-4 and TRBJ2-5; the D is unclear. The V end was cut by 5 bases, the J end by 5 bases, with 12 bases between. The CDR3 covers 13 residues. CDR3: CASSPFSTETQYF. The DNA of the CDR3 is TGTGCCAGCAGTCCTTTTAGCACCGAGACCCAGTACTTC.

This clonotype came up a few times. The genes are TRBV12-3 or TRBV12-4 and TRBJ2-3; tentatively, D is TRBD1 (5 bases). The length of the CDR3 is 15 residues. V was cut by 4 bases and J by 5 bases, with 16 bases left in between. CDR3 sequence reads: CASSSTGTPKDTQYF. The DNA of the CDR3 is TGTGCCAGCAGTTCCACAGGTACCCCAAAAGATACGCAGTATTTT.

This sequence joins TRBV28 and TRBJ2-7; D perhaps matches TRBD1 (6 bases). The V end was cut by 7 bases, the J end by 7 bases, with 32 bases between. The CDR3 is 18 amino acids. Germline V CDR1 and CDR2: MDHEN, SYDVKM. DNA for the CDR3: TGTGCCAGCACCGCTGCCTACAGGGTAATGGGCAAATCCCGTGAGCAGTACTTC. Residues: CASTAAYRVMGKSREQYF.

V and J are TRBV14 and TRBJ2-1, with 7 bases that match TRBD1. In germline, CDR1 is SGHDN, CDR2 FVKESK. This CDR3 contains 19 residues. V lost 2 bases and J lost 0; bases outside the gene matches: 13. The CDR3 DNA follows: TGTGCCAGCAGCCAACCCGGGACAGCCAGTCCAGACTCCTACAATGAGCAGTTCTTC. Translated, it gives CASSQPGTASPDSYNEQFF.

The chain is built from TRBV10-3 and TRBJ1-1, with 10 bases lining up with TRBD1. The CDR3 has 14 residues. Trimming cost V 6 bases and J 0 bases; bases outside gene matches: 1. CDR1 ENHRY and CDR2 SYGVKD come from the germline V gene. In DNA, the CDR3 is TGTGCCATCAGAGGGACAGGGGTGAACACTGAAGCTTTCTTT. Protein sequence: CAIRGTGVNTEAFF.

This clonotype was found a few times. The rearrangement uses TRBV20-1 and TRBJ1-2; TRBD1 matches at 9 bases. CDR1 is DFQATT, CDR2 SNEGSKA, per germline (reference sequence). J lost 3 bases, V lost 5 bases, and 13 bases had no gene match. The CDR3 contains 16 residues. CDR3 nucleotide sequence: TGCAGTGCTGAAAGTACCGGGACAGGGATTGACTATGGCTACACCTTC. Translating gives CSAESTGTGIDYGYTF.

The CDR3 is CASSKDRGSGANVLTF. For the CDR3, the DNA is TGTGCCAGCAGCAAGGACAGGGGCTCTGGGGCCAACGTCCTGACTTTC. The chain combines TRBV2 with TRBJ2-6, with TRBD1 matching 9 bases. The J segment lost 0 bases and the V segment lost 6 bases, leaving 3 bases of the junction unmatched. The CDR3 length is 16 residues. Germline V gene lookup returns CDR1 SNHLY and CDR2 FYNNEI.